Below are 19 T cell receptor beta chains sequenced from a single sample in a study of T cells in Graves' hyperthyroidism and ophthalmopathy. TCR beta CDR3 sequences were amplified from RNA transcripts. An initial round of RT-PCR targeting the TCR CDR3 relied on the HTBI primer set. TCRdb called the multiplex PCR reads again in MiXCR, with one record for every CDR3 protein. This table holds 200,000 to 250,000 distinct CDR3 sequences, around 17% found once. The sample taken for sequencing was blood. The receptor set was obtained from a woman aged 45-59 years with Graves' hyperthyroidism.

This clonotype was found many times. The chain is built from TRBV20-1 and TRBJ2-3; 8 nucleotides align to TRBD1. CDR1 DFQATT and CDR2 SNEGSKA come from the germline V gene (reference sequence). There are 17 residues in the CDR3. The V gene end was trimmed by 1 base and the J gene end by 3 bases; junction bases not matched to a gene: 12. CDR3 DNA sequence: TGCAGTGCTAGAGGTCTTCAGGGGGCTGGGAGAACAGATACGCAGTATTTT. This translates into CSARGLQGAGRTDTQYF.

This clonotype came up a few times. The rearrangement uses TRBV6-5 and TRBJ1-5; no reliable D call. Germline-derived CDR1 and CDR2 are MNHEY and SVGAGI. This CDR3 contains 15 residues. The V and J ends lost 2 bases and 0 bases respectively, with 8 bases between them. CDR3 nucleotides: TGTGCCAGCAGTTACGTGGCGGCTAGCAATCAGCCCCAGCATTTT. It is translated as CASSYVAASNQPQHF.

This clonotype showed up many times. The V and J genes are TRBV6-1 and TRBJ2-7, with unresolved D. The CDR3 runs 15 residues. The V gene lost 6 bases and the J gene lost 0 bases, with 15 bases spanning the gap. Germline V lookup: CDR1 MNHNS, CDR2 SASEGT. CDR3: CASSTFGPNSYEQYF. The CDR3 DNA follows: TGTGCCAGCAGCACATTCGGGCCAAACTCCTACGAGCAGTACTTC.

The sample holds many counts of this clonotype. V gene TRBV20-1 combines with J gene TRBJ2-2; weak D call: TRBD1 (6 bases). Trimming took 6 bases from V and 0 from J, leaving 11 bases between them. The CDR3 covers 14 residues. Germline CDR1 and CDR2: DFQATT and SNEGSKA (reference sequence). The CDR3 coding sequence is TGCAGTGCATCGGGACATACGAACACCGGGGAGCTGTTTTTT. It encodes CSASGHTNTGELFF.

At least ten counts were recorded for this clonotype. The gene calls are TRBV27 and TRBJ2-1, with D tentatively TRBD2 (7 bases). The ends were cut back, 6 bases at V and 5 bases at J, with 26 bases in the middle. The CDR3 sequence is 18 residues long. The germline CDR1 and CDR2 sequences are MNHEY and SMNVEV (reference sequence). The CDR3 coding sequence is TGTGCCAGCAGAAATCACGAGGGGCGCGGGGGCCTACACAATGAGCAGTTCTTC. Translating gives CASRNHEGRGGLHNEQFF.

This clonotype was seen ten or more times. V usage is TRBV2 and J usage is TRBJ2-3, with 7 bases fitting TRBD1. Germline V gives CDR1 SNHLY, CDR2 FYNNEI. This CDR3 is built from 14 residues. The J segment lost 0 bases and the V segment lost 4 bases, leaving 1 base of the junction unmatched. The CDR3 region is CASSAGQSTDTQYF. The CDR3 DNA reads as TGTGCCAGCAGTGCGGGACAGAGCACAGATACGCAGTATTTT.

The chain uses TRBV2 and TRBJ2-7, with 8 bases identical to TRBD1. This CDR3 has 14 residues. V trimming: 8 bases; J trimming: 7 bases; junction bases outside the gene matches: 13. Germline V gene data show CDR1 as SNHLY and CDR2 as FYNNEI. The DNA of the CDR3 is TGTGCCAGCGGAGGAGACAGGGGAGTACGGGAGCAGTACTTC. Protein: CASGGDRGVREQYF. Combining the CDR3 with reference TRBV2 and TRBJ2-7 gives the whole variable domain EPEVTQTPSHQVTQMGQEVILRCVPISNHLYFYWYRQILGQKVEFLVSFYNNEISEKSEIFDDQFSVERPDGSNFTLKIRSTKLEDSAMYFCASGGDRGVREQYFGPGTRLTVT.

This clonotype appeared many times. The gene calls are TRBV2 and TRBJ1-5; D is ambiguous. V was cut by 8 bases and J by 4 bases, with 3 bases left in between. Germline V lookup: CDR1 SNHLY, CDR2 FYNNEI. This CDR3 is 10 amino acids long. DNA of the CDR3: TGTGCCAGCGGTAATCAGCCCCAGCATTTT. Protein sequence: CASGNQPQHF.

The chain has TRBV12-3 or TRBV12-4 and TRBJ1-6, with a tentative D call TRBD1 (5 bases). CDR3 length: 16 amino acids. V was shortened by 3 bases and J by 5 bases, with 14 bases between the two germline ends. CDR3 DNA: TGTGCCAGCAGTTTGATCGGGGGGGGTCATAATTCACCCCTCCACTTT. It specifies CASSLIGGGHNSPLHF.

The chain links TRBV19 to TRBJ2-5, with D maybe TRBD1 (5 bases). The germline V gene has CDR1 LNHDA and CDR2 SQIVND (reference sequence). V lost 6 bases and J 4 bases, leaving 15 bases between the germline ends. The CDR3 runs 14 residues. Here the CDR3 DNA reads TGTGCCAGTAGAAGGTTCGGTCAGGGAGAGACCCAGTACTTC. As protein: CASRRFGQGETQYF.

The chain couples TRBV6-1 to TRBJ2-5, with TRBD2 matching over 11 bases. The trim removed 3 bases at V and 2 bases at J, leaving 2 bases unmatched. The germline V gene has CDR1 MNHNS and CDR2 SASEGT. The CDR3 extends over 15 amino acids. The CDR3 protein is CASSDRLAGQETQYF. The CDR3 DNA sequence: TGTGCCAGCAGTGACCGACTAGCGGGACAAGAGACCCAGTACTTC.

This rearrangement joins TRBV7-9 to TRBJ1-2; 9 positions agree with TRBD1. V lost 5 bases and J lost 5; bases outside the gene matches: 9. The CDR3 consists of 15 residues. The germline V gene encodes CDR1 SEHNR and CDR2 FQNEAQ (reference sequence). The CDR3 sequence is CASSPVQDRGYGYTF. The CDR3 DNA reads TGTGCCAGCAGCCCAGTTCAGGACAGGGGATATGGCTACACCTTC.

The rearrangement joins TRBV20-1 to TRBJ2-7; TRBD2 might be the D (6 bases). Trimming took off 2 bases at V and 8 bases at J, with 25 bases between the two ends. CDR3 size: 16 residues. The germline V gene has CDR1 DFQATT and CDR2 SNEGSKA (reference sequence). CDR3 coding DNA: TGCAGTGCTAGACGTGGAGGGGACCCAAGTTTTTTAAAGCAGTACTTC. The encoded protein is CSARRGGDPSFLKQYF.

This clonotype was recorded at least ten times. The chain links TRBV7-3 to TRBJ1-1; the D gene is possibly TRBD1 (6 bases). There are 14 residues in the CDR3. CDR1 and CDR2 from the germline V gene are SGHTA and FQGTGA. V lost 1 base and J 1 base, leaving 7 bases between the germline ends. The CDR3 DNA reads as TGTGCCAGCAGCTTAAAGGGACAGAACACTGAAGCTTTCTTT. It encodes CASSLKGQNTEAFF.

This rearrangement joins TRBV2 to TRBJ2-2; D may be TRBD2 (6 bases). There are 14 residues in the CDR3. The germline V gene has CDR1 SNHLY and CDR2 FYNNEI. V gave up 6 bases and J gave up 1 base, with 9 bases separating them. The chain's CDR3 is CASRQTRNTGELFF. Here the CDR3 DNA reads TGTGCCAGCAGGCAGACTAGGAACACCGGGGAGCTGTTTTTT.

At least ten counts were recorded for this clonotype. The chain couples TRBV18 to TRBJ1-2; D is ambiguous. V gave up 6 bases and J gave up 7 bases, with 15 bases separating them. Per the germline V gene, CDR1 is KGHSH and CDR2 is LQKENI. The CDR3 is 13 residues long. Here the CDR3 reads CASSPDGASGYTF. CDR3 DNA: TGTGCCAGCTCGCCGGACGGCGCGTCTGGCTACACCTTC.

This clonotype was recorded many times. The V gene is TRBV12-3 or TRBV12-4, the J gene TRBJ1-3; unclear D gene. This CDR3 spans 13 amino acids. The V gene lost 10 bases and the J gene lost 0 bases, with 10 bases spanning the gap. The CDR3 DNA follows: TGTGCCACCTCAGTGATCTCTGGAAACACCATATATTTT. It specifies CATSVISGNTIYF.

This clonotype appeared a few times. This chain uses TRBV27 with TRBJ1-5; D unresolved. Germline values: CDR1 MNHEY, CDR2 SMNVEV (reference sequence). The V and J ends lost 4 bases and 0 bases respectively, with 4 bases between them. This CDR3 has 13 residues. CDR3 sequence (DNA): TGTGCCAGCAGTTGGGGTAGCAATCAGCCCCAGCATTTT. Translating it yields CASSWGSNQPQHF.

The V call is TRBV27, the J call TRBJ1-5, with a weak D call TRBD1 (5 bases). Germline V lookup: CDR1 MNHEY, CDR2 SMNVEV (reference sequence). Trimming cost V 2 bases and J 5 bases, with 13 bases left between them. There are 15 residues in the CDR3. CDR3 sequence (DNA): TGTGCCAGCAGTTTAAGTAGGGGACTGGATCAGCCCCAGCATTTT. This sequence encodes CASSLSRGLDQPQHF.